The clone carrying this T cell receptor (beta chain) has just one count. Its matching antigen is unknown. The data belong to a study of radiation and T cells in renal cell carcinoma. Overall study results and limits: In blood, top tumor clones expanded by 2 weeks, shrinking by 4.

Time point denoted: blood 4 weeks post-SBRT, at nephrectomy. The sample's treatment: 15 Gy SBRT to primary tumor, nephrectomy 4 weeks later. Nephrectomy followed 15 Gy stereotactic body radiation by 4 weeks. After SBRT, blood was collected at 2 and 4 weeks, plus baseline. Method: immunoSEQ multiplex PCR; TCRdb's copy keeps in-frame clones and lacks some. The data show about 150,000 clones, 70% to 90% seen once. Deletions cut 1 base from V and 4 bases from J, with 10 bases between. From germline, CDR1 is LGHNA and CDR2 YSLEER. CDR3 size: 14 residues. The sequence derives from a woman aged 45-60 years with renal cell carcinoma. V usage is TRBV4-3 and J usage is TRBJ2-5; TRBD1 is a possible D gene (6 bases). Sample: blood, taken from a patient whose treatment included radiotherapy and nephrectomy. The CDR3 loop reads CASSQGTGPETQYF. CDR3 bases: TGCGCCAGCAGCCAAGGAACAGGGCCAGAGACCCAGTACTTC.